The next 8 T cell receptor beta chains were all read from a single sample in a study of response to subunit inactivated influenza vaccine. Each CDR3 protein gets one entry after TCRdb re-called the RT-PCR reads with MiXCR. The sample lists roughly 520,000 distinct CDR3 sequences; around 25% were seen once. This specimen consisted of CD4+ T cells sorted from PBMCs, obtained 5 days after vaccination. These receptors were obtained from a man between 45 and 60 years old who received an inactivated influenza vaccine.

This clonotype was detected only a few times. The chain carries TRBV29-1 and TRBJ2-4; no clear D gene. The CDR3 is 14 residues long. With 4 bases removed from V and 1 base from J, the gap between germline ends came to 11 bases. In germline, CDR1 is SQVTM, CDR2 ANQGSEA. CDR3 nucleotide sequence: TGCAGCGTTGGGGATTACGGCGCCAAAAACATTCAGTACTTC. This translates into CSVGDYGAKNIQYF.

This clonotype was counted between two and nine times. Here the CDR3 DNA reads TGCAGTGCCCCCGGTGGTGTGAGATCTCAGCCCCAGCATTTT. This sequence encodes CSAPGGVRSQPQHF. J is TRBJ1-5 and V is TRBV20-1; D unclear. Germline CDR1 DFQATT, CDR2 SNEGSKA (reference sequence). The ends were cut back, 6 bases at V and 6 bases at J, with 18 bases in the middle. CDR3 length equals 14 residues.

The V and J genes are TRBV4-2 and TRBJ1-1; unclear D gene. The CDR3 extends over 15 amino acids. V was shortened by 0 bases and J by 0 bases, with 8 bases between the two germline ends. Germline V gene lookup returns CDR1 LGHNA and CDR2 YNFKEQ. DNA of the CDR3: TGTGCCAGCAGCCAAGATTGGATGTTGAACACTGAAGCTTTCTTT. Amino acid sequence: CASSQDWMLNTEAFF.

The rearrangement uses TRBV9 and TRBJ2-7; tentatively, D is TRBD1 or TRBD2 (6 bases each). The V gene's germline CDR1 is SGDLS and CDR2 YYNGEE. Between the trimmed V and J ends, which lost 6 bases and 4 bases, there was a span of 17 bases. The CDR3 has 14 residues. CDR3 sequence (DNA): TGTGCCAGCAAGCCGGGGTTAGGGGGGTACGAGCAGTACTTC. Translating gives CASKPGLGGYEQYF.

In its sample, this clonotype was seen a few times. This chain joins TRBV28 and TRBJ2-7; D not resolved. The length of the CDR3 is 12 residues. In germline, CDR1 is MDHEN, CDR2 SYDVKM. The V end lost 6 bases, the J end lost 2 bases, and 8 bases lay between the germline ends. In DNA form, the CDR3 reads TGTGCCAGCAGCCCCCTAGCCTACGAGCAGTACTTC. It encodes CASSPLAYEQYF.

In nucleotides, the CDR3 is TGTGCCAGCAGTCGGACAGTAACCTCCTACGAGCAGTACTTC. Protein sequence: CASSRTVTSYEQYF. The V gene is TRBV6-1, the J gene TRBJ2-7; a possible D gene is TRBD1 (6 bases). The CDR3 extends over 14 amino acids. Germline V gene sequence: CDR1 MNHNS, CDR2 SASEGT. Trimming removed 5 bases at V and 0 bases at J, with 11 bases between.

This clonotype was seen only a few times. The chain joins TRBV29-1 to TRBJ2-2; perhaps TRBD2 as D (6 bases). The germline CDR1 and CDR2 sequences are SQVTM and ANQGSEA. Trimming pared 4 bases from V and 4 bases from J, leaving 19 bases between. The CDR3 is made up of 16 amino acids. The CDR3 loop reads CSVGYPLAWATGELFF. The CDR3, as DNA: TGCAGCGTTGGGTATCCGCTAGCGTGGGCCACCGGGGAGCTGTTTTTT.

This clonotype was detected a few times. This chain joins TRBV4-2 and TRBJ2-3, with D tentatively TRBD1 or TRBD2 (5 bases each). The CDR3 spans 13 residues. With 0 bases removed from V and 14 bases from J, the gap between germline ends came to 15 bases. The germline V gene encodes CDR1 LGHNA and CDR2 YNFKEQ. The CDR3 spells CASSQDLGEKRYF. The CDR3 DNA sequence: TGTGCCAGCAGCCAAGATCTGGGGGAAAAGAGGTATTTT.